The present T cell receptor (beta chain) was sequenced within a study of technical replicates of blood from several donors (dated by TCRdb to about 2017). In the case of this clone: The antigen it recognizes is unknown. No qualities accompany the bases; no much larger clone lies one base away.

Library creation used the immunoSEQ multiplex PCR assay. TCRdb took over this immuneACCESS table, retaining in-frame rearrangements with V and J assigned. Such tables are incomplete; in checked studies, under half of the missing clones stem from an unresolved V gene, and the remainder is unexplained. This sample is represented by under 85,000 clones; around 97% of them were singletons. Approximately 0.2% of the sample belongs to the ten largest clones. The CDR3 sequence holds 12 residues, the cysteine and phenylalanine included. The only DNA kept is the CDR3, 36 bases in frame from the first base. The trim is 5 bases for V and 3 bases for J, with a gap of 7 bases between the germline ends. The germline V gene (reference sequence) yields SEHNR for CDR1 and FQNEAQ for CDR2.

The sequence came from a human donor in good health. The V and J genes are TRBV7-9 and TRBJ2-5; too little of a D gene remains to name it. Input material: T cells isolated from PBMCs. The DNA sequence follows: TGTGCCAGCAGCCATTCTAAAGAGACCCAGTACTTC. This gives the protein CASSHSKETQYF.